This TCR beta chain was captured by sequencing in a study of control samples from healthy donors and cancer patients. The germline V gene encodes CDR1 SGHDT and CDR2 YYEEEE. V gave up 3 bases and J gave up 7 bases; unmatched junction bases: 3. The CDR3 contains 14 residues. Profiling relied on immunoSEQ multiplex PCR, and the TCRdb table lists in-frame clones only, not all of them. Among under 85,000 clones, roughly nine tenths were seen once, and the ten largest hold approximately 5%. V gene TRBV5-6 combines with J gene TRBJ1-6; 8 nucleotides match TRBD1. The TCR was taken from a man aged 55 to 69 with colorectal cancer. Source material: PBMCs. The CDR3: CASSWTGTNSPLHF. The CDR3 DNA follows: TGTGCCAGCAGCTGGACAGGGACCAATTCACCCCTCCACTTT.